The rows below give T cell receptor beta chains drawn from one sample of a study of blood T cell repertoires in COVID-19. Only in-frame clones appear in the TCRdb table, and some are missing; sequencing was by immunoSEQ multiplex PCR. The data show approximately 200,000 clones, roughly 90% seen once. Material: PBMCs or T cells enriched from blood (not recorded which). All receptors come from a man in his late teens or twenties with acute COVID-19. The CDR3 runs from the conserved cysteine through the conserved F or W. The D gene is left open where the match is weak. Clone size is not always given. Where it is, it says once, few, many or a class for expanded clones.

j_gene,d_gene,v_gene,abundance,CDR3nt,CDR3aa
TRBJ2-7,TRBD2,TRBV3-1/TRBV3-2,few,TGTGCCAGCAGCCATAGTGCTAGCGGAGGCCAGTACTTC,CASSHSASGGQYF
TRBJ2-1,TRBD1,TRBV15,-,TGTGCCACCAGCAGAGATCGACAGGGGGCGTACGGTGAGCAGTTCTTC,CATSRDRQGAYGEQFF
TRBJ1-1,-,TRBV7-9,-,TGTGCCAGCAGCCCCGCGGGGGGTATCACTGAAGCTTTCTTT,CASSPAGGITEAFF
TRBJ1-3,-,TRBV4-1,once,TGCGCCAGCAGCCAAGGTATCCTTCGGGAGGGAGCTTCAAACACCATATATTTT,CASSQGILREGASNTIYF
TRBJ1-4,-,TRBV30,-,TGTGCCGTCGGATCAGGATCTAATGAAAAACTGTTTTTT,CAVGSGSNEKLFF
TRBJ1-5,-,TRBV28,-,TGTGCCAGCAGTTTAGTCAGTTATAGCAATCAGCCCCAGCATTTT,CASSLVSYSNQPQHF
TRBJ1-2,TRBD1,TRBV6-6,-,TGTGCCAGCAGTTACTCACAGGGGGATGGCTACACCTTC,CASSYSQGDGYTF
TRBJ2-5,TRBD1,TRBV2,-,TGTGCCAGCAGTGAAGCGCAGGACAGGGAAGAGACCCAGTACTTC,CASSEAQDREETQYF
TRBJ2-2,TRBD2,TRBV6-5,-,TGTGCCAGCAGTTACTCGCTAGCGGAGAACACCGGGGAGCTGTTTTTT,CASSYSLAENTGELFF
TRBJ1-1,-,TRBV5-8,-,TGTGCCAGCAGCTTGTTGAGCAGGTACACTGAAGCTTTCTTT,CASSLLSRYTEAFF
TRBJ2-3,-,TRBV27,-,TGTGCCAGCAGTTATCAGGGCCTTTCAGGCACAGATACGCAGTATTTT,CASSYQGLSGTDTQYF
TRBJ2-7,-,TRBV6-4,once,TGTGCCAGCAGTGACTCCCCACCGAGCTACGAGCAGTACTTC,CASSDSPPSYEQYF
TRBJ2-1,-,TRBV19,-,TGTGCCAGTAGCCCCCTCACCGCGGATGAGCAGTTCTTC,CASSPLTADEQFF
TRBJ2-5,TRBD1,TRBV2,-,TGTGCCAGCAGTGAGGACAGGAATCAAGAGACCCAGTACTTC,CASSEDRNQETQYF
TRBJ2-7,-,TRBV5-4,-,TGTGCCAGCAGCTTCGGGAACGAGCAGTACTTC,CASSFGNEQYF
TRBJ1-6,TRBD1,TRBV6-2/TRBV6-3,-,TGTGCCAGCAGCCGCGCCGGGACAGTTAATTCACCCCTCCACTTT,CASSRAGTVNSPLHF
TRBJ1-2,-,TRBV5-6,-,TGTGCCAGCAGCCCGAGGTGGAGGGCAGGGGGCTACACCTTC,CASSPRWRAGGYTF
TRBJ2-1,TRBD1,TRBV29-1,-,TGCAGCGTTGAAAGTGGACAGGGGCGAGATGAGCAGTTCTTC,CSVESGQGRDEQFF
TRBJ1-1,-,TRBV7-9,-,TGTGCCAGCAGCTCCCCCACAGGCATGAACACTGAAGCTTTCTTT,CASSSPTGMNTEAFF
TRBJ2-1,TRBD2,TRBV6-5,-,TGTGCCAGCAGTAACGAGGGACTATCCTACAATGAGCAGTTCTTC,CASSNEGLSYNEQFF
TRBJ2-7,TRBD2,TRBV4-1,many,TGCGCCAGCAGCCAATCGACCGCGGGGGGCTCCGAGCAGTACTTC,CASSQSTAGGSEQYF
TRBJ2-1,-,TRBV20-1,-,TGCAGTGCTAGTTCGGTCATTCCCTACAATGAGCAGTTCTTC,CSASSVIPYNEQFF
TRBJ2-1,TRBD1,TRBV29-1,-,TGCAGCGTTTGGACAGGGGATTCCTACAATGAGCAGTTCTTC,CSVWTGDSYNEQFF
TRBJ2-1,-,TRBV5-8,-,TGTGCCAGCAGCTTGGATGAGGCTAGCAGGGGGGACAATGAGCAGTTCTTC,CASSLDEASRGDNEQFF
TRBJ1-2,TRBD1,TRBV27,-,TGTGCCAGCACCTCAAAGCCGGGACAGGGGGCGATGGGTGGTGGCTACACCTTC,CASTSKPGQGAMGGGYTF
TRBJ1-5,-,TRBV19,-,TGTGCCAGTAGTAAGATTACAGGGCGCAATCAGCCCCAGCATTTT,CASSKITGRNQPQHF
TRBJ2-1,-,TRBV11-3,once,TGTGCCAGCAGCTTAGATCGCAAAGTACTATTTGGGTTAAAGCAGTTCTTC,CASSLDRKVLFGLKQFF
TRBJ2-7,-,TRBV28,-,TGTGCCACCCGGGACTCGAACTACGAGCAGTACTTC,CATRDSNYEQYF
TRBJ2-1,TRBD2,TRBV3-1/TRBV3-2,once,TGTGCCAGCAGTCAAGAGGGGGGGACTAGCGGTTACAATGAGCAGTTCTTC,CASSQEGGTSGYNEQFF
TRBJ2-5,-,TRBV10-1,-,TGCGCCAGCAGTATCGGGAGTTCTGAGACCCAGTACTTC,CASSIGSSETQYF
TRBJ1-1,-,TRBV7-2,-,TGTGCCAGCAGCTATAGGTTGGGCACGAACACTGAAGCTTTCTTT,CASSYRLGTNTEAFF